Listed below are T cell receptor beta chains from one sample, sequenced in a study of blood T cell repertoires in COVID-19. TCRdb's copy holds only in-frame clones and misses some; the assay was immunoSEQ multiplex PCR. The repertoire consists of about 82,000 clones, with about 73% occurring once and the leading ten covering roughly 36%. The specimen sequenced was peripheral blood. The source is a man in his sixties with COVID-19, enrolled during active disease. Both conserved end residues are part of each CDR3. A D gene is named only where the DNA matches it firmly. For some rows the clone size is stated as once, few or many, or as a class when expanded; others skip it.

CASSGREGGGEKLFF	TGTGCCAGCAGTGGAAGGGAAGGGGGCGGTGAAAAACTGTTTTTT	TRBV2	TRBJ1-4	once	TRBD1	15
CASSLGTGHNQPQHF	TGTGCCAGCAGCCTGGGGACAGGTCACAATCAGCCCCAGCATTTT	TRBV7-3	TRBJ1-5	.	TRBD1	15
CASSSGGGDGGPQFF	TGTGCCAGCAGCTCTGGAGGTGGAGATGGCGGGCCGCAGTTCTTC	TRBV11-2	TRBJ2-1	.	.	15
CASSHAFRQEQYF	TGTGCCAGCAGCCACGCTTTTCGACAGGAGCAGTACTTC	TRBV3-1/TRBV3-2	TRBJ2-7	.	.	13
CASSPPGLSLKETQYF	TGTGCCAGCAGCCCCCCCGGACTTAGCCTCAAAGAGACCCAGTACTTC	TRBV9	TRBJ2-5	.	.	16
CASSLVGQGARYGYTF	TGTGCCAGCAGTTTGGTTGGGCAGGGGGCAAGGTATGGCTACACCTTC	TRBV27	TRBJ1-2	.	TRBD1	16
CASSYREVATGELFF	TGTGCCAGCAGCTACCGGGAGGTTGCCACCGGGGAGCTGTTTTTT	TRBV7-8	TRBJ2-2	.	TRBD2	15
CASSRGLLDNEQFF	TGCGCCAGCAGCCGCGGACTGCTCGACAATGAGCAGTTCTTC	TRBV4-1	TRBJ2-1	.	.	14
CASSVSAAGETQYF	TGTGCCAGCAGCGTAAGTGCCGCGGGAGAGACCCAGTACTTC	TRBV9	TRBJ2-5	few	.	14
CASSLTSGRVWSEQYF	TGCGCCAGCAGCTTGACTAGCGGGAGGGTATGGAGCGAGCAGTACTTC	TRBV5-1	TRBJ2-7	.	TRBD2	16
CASSTLTSGTDTQYF	TGTGCCAGCAGCACCCTGACTAGCGGGACAGATACGCAGTATTTT	TRBV11-2	TRBJ2-3	once	TRBD2	15
CASSLAGGNTEAFF	TGTGCCAGCAGCCTGGCCGGGGGTAACACTGAAGCTTTCTTT	TRBV5-4	TRBJ1-1	.	.	14
CASSQDQNRGREYF	TGTGCCAGCAGCCAAGATCAGAACAGGGGGCGTGAGTACTTC	TRBV3-1/TRBV3-2	TRBJ2-7	.	TRBD1	14
CSVLPDRGNTGELFF	TGCAGCGTGCTCCCGGACAGAGGGAACACCGGGGAGCTGTTTTTT	TRBV29-1	TRBJ2-2	.	.	15
CASSQVRQVYEQYF	TGTGCCAGCAGCCAAGTTCGACAGGTGTACGAGCAGTACTTC	TRBV3-1/TRBV3-2	TRBJ2-7	.	.	14
CASSFYRDRYTGELFF	TGTGCCAGCAGCTTTTACCGGGACAGATACACCGGGGAGCTGTTTTTT	TRBV7-2	TRBJ2-2	.	TRBD1	16
CAISEPRGQGPSNQPQHF	TGTGCCATCAGTGAGCCACGGGGACAGGGTCCTAGCAATCAGCCCCAGCATTTT	TRBV10-3	TRBJ1-5	.	TRBD1	18
CASSVDGGEAFF	TGTGCCAGCAGCGTAGACGGGGGAGAGGCTTTCTTT	TRBV9	TRBJ1-1	many	.	12
CASSPRDWKNIQYF	TGTGCCAGCAGCCCCCGGGACTGGAAAAACATTCAGTACTTC	TRBV14	TRBJ2-4	once	.	14
CASSLGAGGTDTQYF	TGTGCCAGCAGCTTAGGAGCGGGGGGCACAGATACGCAGTATTTT	TRBV7-2	TRBJ2-3	.	TRBD2	15
CASSQGGWDTIYF	TGTGCCAGCAGCCAAGGGGGCTGGGACACCATATATTTT	TRBV3-1/TRBV3-2	TRBJ1-3	.	.	13
CASSVVSGSHNEQFF	TGTGCCAGCAGCGTAGTTAGCGGCAGTCACAATGAGCAGTTCTTC	TRBV9	TRBJ2-1	.	.	15